Listed here are 8 T cell receptor beta chains from one sample, sequenced in a study of cytomegalovirus exposure and HLA in healthy donors. The study ran its PCR with 60 Vbeta and 13 Jbeta primers. Assay: immunoSEQ multiplex PCR; the TCRdb copy retains only in-frame clones and omits some. The sample shows 200,000 to 250,000 clones, approximately 80% of them seen only once. The sequenced sample was PBMCs. All receptors derive from a male donor in good health and CMV-seronegative.

The V call is TRBV4-2, the J call TRBJ2-1; 14 bases map to TRBD2. Germline V gene lookup returns CDR1 LGHNA and CDR2 YNFKEQ. The CDR3 runs 16 residues. J was trimmed by 7 bases and V by 3 bases; bases with no gene match: 5. This chain's CDR3 is CASSQGLAGVSNEQFF. DNA of the CDR3: TGTGCCAGCAGCCAGGGACTAGCGGGAGTGAGTAATGAGCAGTTCTTC.

V is TRBV19 and J is TRBJ1-5; D might be TRBD1 (6 bases). The ends were cut back, 10 bases at V and 6 bases at J, with 22 bases in the middle. The germline V gene has CDR1 LNHDA and CDR2 SQIVND (reference sequence). CDR3 length: 15 amino acids. CDR3 in amino acids: CATAVKRGMGQPQHF. The CDR3 DNA reads as TGTGCCACAGCTGTGAAGAGGGGGATGGGTCAGCCCCAGCATTTT. Combining the CDR3 with reference TRBV19 and TRBJ1-5 gives the whole variable domain DGGITQSPKYLFRKEGQNVTLSCEQNLNHDAMYWYRQDPGQGLRLIYYSQIVNDFQKGDIAEGYSVSREKKESFPLTVTSAQKNPTAFYLCATAVKRGMGQPQHFGDGTRLSIL.

The chain combines TRBV25-1 with TRBJ1-1, with 10 bases lining up with TRBD1. Germline lookup yields CDR1 MGHDK and CDR2 SYGVNS. Trimming at V came to 4 bases and at J to 3 bases, leaving 5 bases not matched to a gene. CDR3 length: 15 residues. CDR3 amino acids: CASSAGQGLDTEAFF. For the CDR3, the DNA is TGTGCCAGCAGTGCGGGACAGGGGTTGGACACTGAAGCTTTCTTT.

This chain uses TRBV2 with TRBJ2-3; TRBD1 aligns across 7 bases. Germline assignment: CDR1 SNHLY and CDR2 FYNNEI. The CDR3 has 15 residues. The junction had 8 bases not matched to a gene; V was cut back by 6 bases and J by 2 bases. CDR3 in amino acids: CASSPIQGITDTQYF. In DNA form, the CDR3 reads TGTGCCAGCAGCCCCATACAGGGGATCACAGATACGCAGTATTTT.

In this sample, this clone turned up once. The chain recombines TRBV2 with TRBJ2-7; D is uncertain. CDR3 length equals 13 residues. Trimming stripped 6 bases from V and 6 bases from J, with 15 bases between. In germline, CDR1 is SNHLY, CDR2 FYNNEI. CDR3 nucleotide sequence: TGTGCCAGCAGCGATAGGCGAGGTGGCGAGCAGTACTTC. It is translated as CASSDRRGGEQYF.

The chain couples TRBV10-1 to TRBJ2-4, with 7 bases matching TRBD1. Germline V CDR1 and CDR2: WNHNN, SYGVQD (reference sequence). The J segment lost 8 bases and the V segment lost 5 bases, leaving 9 bases of the junction unmatched. The CDR3 has 14 amino acids. CDR3 loop: CASSRDSVEDIQYF. In DNA, the CDR3 is TGCGCCAGCAGTAGGGACAGCGTTGAAGACATTCAGTACTTC.

The CDR3 reads CASSEPGLVHDEQFF. DNA of the CDR3: TGTGCCAGCAGTGAACCGGGACTCGTACACGATGAGCAGTTCTTC. The chain couples TRBV27 to TRBJ2-1, with D perhaps TRBD2 (6 bases). The germline V gene has CDR1 MNHEY and CDR2 SMNVEV (reference sequence). Trimming took 5 bases from V and 8 from J, leaving 19 bases between them. The CDR3 contains 15 residues.

This chain uses TRBV19 with TRBJ1-6; 9 nucleotides match TRBD1. The CDR3 consists of 14 residues. Germline CDR1 is LNHDA and CDR2 is SQIVND (reference sequence). Trimming at V came to 9 bases and at J to 4 bases, leaving 4 bases not matched to a gene. The CDR3 loop reads CASSDRGYNSPLHF. For the CDR3, the DNA is TGTGCCAGCTCGGACAGGGGATATAATTCACCCCTCCACTTT.